Each of the 13 T cell receptor beta chains below was sequenced from the same sample in a study of blood T cell repertoires in COVID-19. Sequencing used immunoSEQ multiplex PCR; TCRdb keeps in-frame clones, though not all of them. The sample holds 100,000 to 150,000 clones, 86% seen once. Sequenced material: PBMCs or T cells enriched from blood (not recorded which). These receptors all stem from a woman in her forties or fifties who had recovered from COVID-19.

This chain links TRBV5-1 with TRBJ2-1; D might be TRBD1 (6 bases). V shed 0 bases and J shed 0 bases, with 10 bases lying between them. The CDR3 spans 16 residues. The V gene's germline CDR1 is SGHRS and CDR2 YFSETQ. In DNA form, the CDR3 reads TGCGCCAGCAGCTTGGAGAGGGGACACTCCTACAATGAGCAGTTCTTC. It codes for CASSLERGHSYNEQFF.

V and J are TRBV5-1 and TRBJ1-5, with 9 bases aligning to TRBD1. V was clipped by 4 bases and J by 6 bases; unmatched bases: 2. The length of the CDR3 is 13 residues. Germline V lookup: CDR1 SGHRS, CDR2 YFSETQ. CDR3 DNA sequence: TGCGCCAGCAGCGTGGACAGGGGTCAGCCCCAGCATTTT. It yields the protein CASSVDRGQPQHF.

This chain uses TRBV19 with TRBJ1-4; D is unresolved. The CDR3 loop spans 13 amino acids. The V and J ends lost 5 bases and 4 bases respectively, with 8 bases between them. The germline CDR1 and CDR2 sequences are LNHDA and SQIVND (reference sequence). The CDR3: CASSPRNNEKLFF. The CDR3 DNA reads TGTGCCAGTAGTCCGAGGAATAATGAAAAACTGTTTTTT. Variable domain in full (rest from reference TRBV19 and TRBJ1-4): DGGITQSPKYLFRKEGQNVTLSCEQNLNHDAMYWYRQDPGQGLRLIYYSQIVNDFQKGDIAEGYSVSREKKESFPLTVTSAQKNPTAFYLCASSPRNNEKLFFGSGTQLSVL.

A few counts support this clone. The chain uses TRBV2 and TRBJ2-1; 8 nucleotides agree with TRBD2. The V and J ends lost 6 bases and 2 bases, in that order; junction bases with no gene match: 9. The CDR3 runs to 16 residues. Looked up from germline, CDR1 is SNHLY and CDR2 is FYNNEI. The CDR3 spells CASRPGVAGTYNEQFF. In DNA form, the CDR3 reads TGTGCCAGCAGGCCCGGGGTAGCGGGGACCTACAATGAGCAGTTCTTC.

The chain carries TRBV6-5 and TRBJ1-2; no firm D call. Germline assignment: CDR1 MNHEY and CDR2 SVGAGI. V was shortened by 7 bases and J by 7 bases, with 13 bases between the two germline ends. The length of the CDR3 is 12 residues. The CDR3 coding sequence is TGTGCCAGCACCAATGATGTGAGTGGCTACACCTTC. Its translation is CASTNDVSGYTF.

This clone was seen only a few times. J is TRBJ2-7 and V is TRBV30; D is ambiguous. The V end was cut by 0 bases, the J end by 3 bases, with 12 bases between. Per the germline V gene, CDR1 is GTSNPN and CDR2 is SVGIG (reference sequence). The CDR3 covers 14 residues. The CDR3 spells CAWSVPEIDYEQYF. CDR3 nucleotides: TGTGCCTGGAGTGTACCGGAGATCGACTACGAGCAGTACTTC.

This clone was observed a handful of times. V is TRBV6-6 and J is TRBJ1-1; no reliable D call. CDR1 is MNHNY and CDR2 is SVGAGI in the germline V gene (reference sequence). CDR3 size: 13 residues. Trimming left V 2 bases short and J 5 bases short, with 9 bases between. The CDR3 region has the DNA TGTGCCAGCAGTTACCCTCGGGGAACTGAAGCTTTCTTT. Residues: CASSYPRGTEAFF.

V is TRBV5-1 and J is TRBJ2-3; TRBD2 might be the D (7 bases). The V end lost 3 bases, the J end lost 4 bases, and 15 bases lay between the germline ends. Germline CDR1 and CDR2: SGHRS and YFSETQ. The CDR3 covers 15 residues. The CDR3 loop is CASSSGSGGSDTQYF. CDR3 nucleotide sequence: TGCGCCAGCAGCTCGGGATCGGGGGGCTCAGATACGCAGTATTTT.

The rearrangement uses TRBV27 and TRBJ2-7; 7 nucleotides agree with TRBD1. Germline-derived CDR1 and CDR2 are MNHEY and SMNVEV (reference sequence). Trimming at V came to 4 bases and at J to 0 bases, leaving 6 bases not matched to a gene. The CDR3 runs 15 residues. CDR3 bases: TGTGCCAGCAGTTCGCCGGGACAGAGCTCCTACGAGCAGTACTTC. Protein sequence: CASSSPGQSSYEQYF.

The chain has TRBV19 and TRBJ1-1; D may be TRBD1 (5 bases). The CDR3 is 13 residues long. Germline CDR1 LNHDA, CDR2 SQIVND (reference sequence). Deletions cut 3 bases from V and 4 bases from J, with 9 bases between. The CDR3 DNA reads as TGTGCCAGTAGTATTCGGGGGTTCACTGAAGCTTTCTTT. Protein: CASSIRGFTEAFF.

This chain connects TRBV18 to TRBJ1-1, with TRBD1 as a possible D gene (5 bases). Germline-derived CDR1 and CDR2 are KGHSH and LQKENI. V lost 6 bases to trimming and J lost 1 base, with 18 bases between them. This CDR3 has 16 amino acids. The CDR3 DNA reads TGTGCCAGCTCCCTTCAACTCCGGACACCGAACACTGAAGCTTTCTTT. Translating it yields CASSLQLRTPNTEAFF.

The J gene is TRBJ1-5, the V gene TRBV7-2; D is undetermined. V was trimmed by 5 bases and J by 7 bases, leaving 12 bases between them. The CDR3 runs to 13 residues. Germline assignment: CDR1 SGHTA and CDR2 FQGNSA. CDR3 nucleotides: TGTGCCAGCAGCCCACTTGTGTGGCAGCCCCAGCATTTT. It codes for CASSPLVWQPQHF.

The chain recombines TRBV19 with TRBJ1-2; TRBD1 matches at 12 bases. Germline V CDR1 and CDR2: LNHDA, SQIVND (reference sequence). Trimming cost V 10 bases and J 2 bases; bases outside gene matches: 14. The CDR3 is 17 amino acids. In DNA form, the CDR3 reads TGTGCCACAAACTCTCCGGGACAGGGGGCTGCAAACTATGGCTACACCTTC. Translated, it gives CATNSPGQGAANYGYTF.